These T cell receptor beta chains were read from a single sample in a study of T cell changes during pregnancy in multiple sclerosis. Only in-frame clones appear in the TCRdb table, and some are missing; sequencing was by immunoSEQ multiplex PCR. The data show about 130,000 clones, approximately 96% seen once. The starting material was peripheral blood, obtained after pregnancy. These receptors all stem from a female donor with multiple sclerosis, enrolled in a pregnancy study. CDR3s include the opening cysteine and the closing phenylalanine or tryptophan. The D gene is left open where the match is weak. Size tells how often a clone was seen (once, few, many) or the class of an expanded clone, and some rows leave it out.

>TRBD1|TRBV6-1|TRBJ2-3|NA
CASSRDRVTDTQYF
TGTGCCAGCAGTCGGGACAGGGTCACAGATACGCAGTATTTT
>NA|TRBV7-9|TRBJ1-1|NA
CASSLEPGTEAFF
TGTGCCAGCAGCTTAGAGCCGGGCACTGAAGCTTTCTTT
>NA|TRBV6-1|TRBJ2-7|NA
CASSGRQTFWEQYF
TGTGCCAGCAGTGGCCGACAGACCTTTTGGGAGCAGTACTTC
>NA|TRBV6-6|TRBJ2-3|NA
CASLRADTQYF
TGTGCCAGCCTACGGGCAGATACGCAGTATTTT
>NA|TRBV7-9|TRBJ2-5|NA
CASSPTGEAGQETQYF
TGTGCCAGCAGTCCAACTGGGGAGGCCGGCCAAGAGACCCAGTACTTC
>TRBD2|TRBV19|TRBJ2-7|NA
CASRTSGRSNEQYF
TGTGCCAGTAGAACTAGCGGGAGAAGCAACGAGCAGTACTTC
>NA|TRBV18|TRBJ2-1|NA
CASSSDAKSSYNEQFF
TGTGCCAGCTCTAGCGACGCGAAGAGCTCCTACAATGAGCAGTTCTTC
>TRBD1|TRBV5-6|TRBJ2-2|NA
CASSPTGTGFAGELFF
TGTGCCAGCAGCCCGACCGGGACAGGGTTTGCCGGGGAGCTGTTTTTT
>NA|TRBV6-5|TRBJ2-2|NA
CASRRQVNTGELFF
TGTGCCAGCAGGCGACAGGTCAACACCGGGGAGCTGTTTTTT
>NA|TRBV6-5|TRBJ1-5|NA
CASRQDTNQPQHF
TGTGCCAGCAGACAGGACACAAATCAGCCCCAGCATTTT
>TRBD2|TRBV28|TRBJ2-5|few
CASSFPSMGLAGPQETQYF
TGTGCCAGCAGTTTCCCTTCTATGGGACTAGCGGGACCCCAAGAGACCCAGTACTTC
>TRBD1|TRBV2|TRBJ1-4|once
CASGQGWEKLFF
TGTGCCAGCGGACAGGGTTGGGAAAAACTGTTTTTT
>TRBD2|TRBV7-8|TRBJ2-7|NA
CASSPGTSGLSYEQYF
TGTGCCAGCAGCCCTGGGACTAGCGGGTTATCCTACGAGCAGTACTTC
>TRBD2|TRBV28|TRBJ2-1|NA
CASSSGGDYNEQFF
TGTGCCAGCAGCTCGGGGGGGGACTACAATGAGCAGTTCTTC
>NA|TRBV2|TRBJ2-4|NA
CASSETELAKNIQYF
TGTGCCAGCAGTGAAACAGAGCTAGCCAAAAACATTCAGTACTTC
>TRBD1|TRBV5-1|TRBJ1-1|NA
CASSGSGTGVTEAFF
TGCGCCAGCAGTGGATCAGGGACAGGGGTGACTGAAGCTTTCTTT
>NA|TRBV4-1|TRBJ1-2|NA
CASSHPGEYYGYTF
TGCGCCAGCAGCCACCCGGGGGAGTACTATGGCTACACCTTC
>NA|TRBV2|TRBJ2-7|NA
CASSEQGYEQYF
TGTGCCAGCAGTGAACAGGGATACGAGCAGTACTTC
>TRBD2|TRBV9|TRBJ2-3|NA
CASKLGAGGGTDTQYF
TGTGCCAGCAAATTGGGGGCGGGAGGGGGCACAGATACGCAGTATTTT
>NA|TRBV6-1|TRBJ2-1|NA
CASSGDQGGEQFF
TGTGCCAGCAGTGGAGACCAGGGCGGTGAGCAGTTCTTC
>NA|TRBV6-5|TRBJ1-2|NA
CASSYSRDGYTF
TGTGCCAGCAGTTACTCGAGGGATGGCTACACCTTC
>TRBD1|TRBV27|TRBJ2-7|NA
CASSYDRAYEQYF
TGTGCCAGCAGTTACGACAGGGCCTACGAGCAGTACTTC
>NA|TRBV23-1|TRBJ2-5|NA
CASSQSAPGGIEETQYF
TGCGCCAGCAGTCAATCGGCCCCGGGCGGGATAGAGGAGACCCAGTACTTC
>TRBD1|TRBV6-6|TRBJ1-4|NA
CASSRQGSGEKLFF
TGTGCCAGCAGTCGACAGGGTTCCGGTGAAAAACTGTTTTTT
>NA|TRBV21-1|TRBJ1-1|NA
CASLSQGCTEAFF
TGTGCCAGTCTCAGCCAGGGCTGCACTGAAGCTTTCTTT
>TRBD1|TRBV5-1|TRBJ2-5|NA
CASSFGTDRGRETQYF
TGCGCCAGCAGCTTTGGAACGGACAGGGGACGCGAGACCCAGTACTTC
>TRBD2|TRBV10-2|TRBJ2-1|NA
CASSGSSGSINEQFF
TGCGCCAGCAGTGGCTCTAGCGGGAGTATCAATGAGCAGTTCTTC
>NA|TRBV6-5|TRBJ2-1|NA
CASSTGLPGEQFF
TGTGCCAGCAGCACAGGACTACCGGGGGAGCAGTTCTTC
>NA|TRBV6-1|TRBJ1-1|NA
CASSEFRGEAFF
TGTGCCAGCAGTGAGTTCCGGGGTGAAGCTTTCTTT
>TRBD1|TRBV4-1|TRBJ1-1|few
CASSQGTGNVRNTEAFF
TGCGCCAGCAGCCAAGGGACAGGGAATGTTCGGAACACTGAAGCTTTCTTT
>NA|TRBV20-1|TRBJ2-1|NA
CSAAAYNEQFF
TGCAGTGCTGCGGCCTACAATGAGCAGTTCTTC
>NA|TRBV5-4|TRBJ2-1|NA
CASSFASVNEQFF
TGTGCCAGCAGCTTTGCTAGCGTCAATGAGCAGTTCTTC
>TRBD1|TRBV27|TRBJ1-2|NA
CASSPGQGIGGYTF
TGTGCCAGCAGTCCTGGACAGGGTATAGGTGGCTACACCTTC
>TRBD2|TRBV27|TRBJ2-7|NA
CASSFSGTNYEQYF
TGTGCCAGCAGTTTTAGCGGGACAAACTACGAGCAGTACTTC
>TRBD2|TRBV7-9|TRBJ2-7|once
CASSLALAGTLYEQYF
TGTGCCAGCAGCTTAGCTCTAGCGGGGACTCTTTACGAGCAGTACTTC
>NA|TRBV4-1|TRBJ2-6|NA
CASSQESPGSGANVLTF
TGCGCCAGCAGCCAAGAGTCACCCGGCTCTGGGGCCAACGTCCTGACTTTC
>TRBD1|TRBV7-9|TRBJ1-2|NA
CASGSGTGAPYGYTF
TGTGCCAGCGGATCCGGGACAGGGGCGCCCTATGGCTACACCTTC
>NA|TRBV6-1|TRBJ1-3|NA
CASNPGSGNTIYF
TGTGCCAGCAACCCGGGCTCTGGAAACACCATATATTTT
>TRBD2|TRBV11-3|TRBJ2-1|once
CASSKREEAYNEQFF
TGTGCCAGCAGCAAGCGGGAGGAGGCTTACAATGAGCAGTTCTTC
>TRBD1|TRBV5-6|TRBJ2-5|NA
CASSWGNSDRDQETQYF
TGTGCCAGCAGCTGGGGGAACTCAGACAGGGATCAAGAGACCCAGTACTTC
>TRBD2|TRBV28|TRBJ2-2|NA
CASSSGGGSRTGELFF
TGTGCCAGCAGTTCGGGAGGCGGGAGTAGGACCGGGGAGCTGTTTTTT
>TRBD1|TRBV19|TRBJ2-7|NA
CASSRTGKGYEQYF
TGTGCCAGTAGCCGGACAGGGAAAGGCTACGAGCAGTACTTC
>NA|TRBV6-5|TRBJ1-2|once
CASTNDRHGYTF
TGTGCCAGCACCAATGACAGGCATGGCTACACCTTC
>NA|TRBV5-6|TRBJ2-7|NA
CASSFEAVGSYEQYF
TGTGCCAGCAGCTTTGAAGCGGTGGGCTCCTACGAGCAGTACTTC
>NA|TRBV2|TRBJ2-7|NA
CASSVEGAFYEQYF
TGTGCCAGCAGTGTTGAGGGCGCATTCTACGAGCAGTACTTC
>TRBD1|TRBV5-6|TRBJ1-1|NA
CASSLGDRFNTEAFF
TGTGCCAGCAGCTTGGGGGACAGATTCAACACTGAAGCTTTCTTT
>NA|TRBV2|TRBJ1-5|few
CASSDYRDQPQHF
TGTGCCAGCAGTGATTATAGAGATCAGCCCCAGCATTTT
>NA|TRBV9|TRBJ2-3|NA
CASTPWGGGDTQYF
TGTGCCAGCACCCCCTGGGGGGGCGGAGATACGCAGTATTTT
>TRBD2|TRBV4-3|TRBJ2-7|NA
CASSQDLVTSGSYEQYF
TGCGCCAGCAGCCAAGATCTTGTTACTAGCGGGAGCTACGAGCAGTACTTC
>NA|TRBV11-2|TRBJ1-3|NA
CASSRPGNTIYF
TGTGCCAGCAGCCGTCCTGGAAACACCATATATTTT
>NA|TRBV15|TRBJ1-3|NA
CATRVPGNTIYF
TGTGCCACCCGGGTGCCTGGAAACACCATATATTTT
>NA|TRBV27|TRBJ1-1|NA
CASLSGTTTNTEAFF
TGTGCCAGTCTCTCCGGGACAACCACGAACACTGAAGCTTTCTTT
>NA|TRBV25-1|TRBJ2-7|NA
CASSSFSYEQYF
TGTGCCAGCAGTTCCTTCTCCTACGAGCAGTACTTC
>TRBD1|TRBV28|TRBJ1-1|NA
CASTYTLTGGGGVAFF
TGTGCCAGCACCTATACCCTTACAGGGGGCGGAGGAGTAGCTTTCTTT
>TRBD2|TRBV6-1|TRBJ2-5|NA
CASSLSGRVQETQYF
TGTGCCAGCAGCCTTAGCGGGAGGGTCCAAGAGACCCAGTACTTC
>TRBD2|TRBV27|TRBJ2-7|NA
CASSLYGLAGGGEQYF
TGTGCCAGCAGTTTATACGGACTAGCGGGAGGGGGTGAGCAGTACTTC
>TRBD1|TRBV5-1|TRBJ1-1|NA
CASSFDRANTEAFF
TGCGCCAGCAGCTTCGACAGGGCTAACACTGAAGCTTTCTTT
>TRBD1|TRBV4-3|TRBJ1-2|NA
CASSQGPDRPSYGYTF
TGCGCCAGCAGCCAAGGACCGGACAGGCCTTCCTATGGCTACACCTTC
>NA|TRBV27|TRBJ2-1|once
CASSLSPGQGPYNEQFF
TGTGCCAGCAGTTTATCCCCGGGGCAGGGGCCATACAATGAGCAGTTCTTC
>NA|TRBV11-1|TRBJ2-7|NA
CASSPDGTYEQYF
TGTGCCAGCAGCCCGGACGGGACCTACGAGCAGTACTTC